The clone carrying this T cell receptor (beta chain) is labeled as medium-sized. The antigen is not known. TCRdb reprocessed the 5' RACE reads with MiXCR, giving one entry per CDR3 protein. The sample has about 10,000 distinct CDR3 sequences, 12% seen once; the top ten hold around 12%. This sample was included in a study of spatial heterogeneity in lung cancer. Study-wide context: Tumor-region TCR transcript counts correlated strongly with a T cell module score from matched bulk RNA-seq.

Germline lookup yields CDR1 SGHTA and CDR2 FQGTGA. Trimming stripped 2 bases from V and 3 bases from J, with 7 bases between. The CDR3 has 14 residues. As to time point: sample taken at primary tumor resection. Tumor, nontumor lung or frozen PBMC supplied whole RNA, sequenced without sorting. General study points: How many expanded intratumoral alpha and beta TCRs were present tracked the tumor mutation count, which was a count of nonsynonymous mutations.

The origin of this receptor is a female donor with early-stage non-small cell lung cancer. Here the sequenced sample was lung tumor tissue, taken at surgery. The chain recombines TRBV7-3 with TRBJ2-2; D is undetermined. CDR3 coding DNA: TGTGCCAGCAGCTTAGGTCCTTACACCGGGGAGCTGTTTTTT. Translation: CASSLGPYTGELFF.